These 4 T cell receptor beta chains came from one sample sequenced in a study of blood T cell repertoires in COVID-19. Using immunoSEQ multiplex PCR, the repertoire was profiled, and TCRdb retains in-frame clones only, with some absent. The sample holds around 160,000 clones, around 80% seen once. Sequencing was carried out using PBMCs or T cells enriched from blood (not recorded which). These receptors came from a man between 45 and 60 years old who had recovered from COVID-19.

V and J are TRBV7-9 and TRBJ2-7; weak D call: TRBD2 (6 bases). This CDR3 has 13 amino acids. The germline V and J ends were trimmed by 1 base and 6 bases, with 10 bases remaining between them. Looked up from germline, CDR1 is SEHNR and CDR2 is FQNEAQ (reference sequence). The CDR3, as DNA: TGTGCCAGCAGCTTAGGGGGAGGAGGCGAGCAGTACTTC. It specifies CASSLGGGGEQYF.

The rearrangement links TRBV18 to TRBJ2-2; D perhaps matches TRBD2 (5 bases). V was cut by 2 bases and J by 4 bases, with 8 bases left in between. The germline CDR1 and CDR2 sequences are KGHSH and LQKENI. This CDR3 has 14 residues. The DNA of the CDR3 is TGTGCCAGCTCACCATTGGGAGTCACCGGGGAGCTGTTTTTT. This translates into CASSPLGVTGELFF.

In this sample, this clone turned up once. This chain connects TRBV19 to TRBJ2-1; 8 nucleotides match TRBD1. The V gene's germline CDR1 is LNHDA and CDR2 SQIVND (reference sequence). The trim removed 4 bases at V and 8 bases at J, leaving 1 base unmatched. The CDR3 covers 12 residues. CDR3 region: CASSTGGHEQFF. For the CDR3, the DNA is TGTGCCAGTAGTACAGGGGGCCATGAGCAGTTCTTC.

The J gene is TRBJ2-1, the V gene TRBV25-1, with D possibly matching TRBD1 (5 bases). CDR1 is MGHDK and CDR2 is SYGVNS in the germline V gene. The CDR3 totals 15 residues. Trimming removed 5 bases at V and 9 bases at J, with 20 bases between. This CDR3 is CASSPTLGQGSEQFF. In nucleotides, the CDR3 is TGTGCCAGCAGTCCAACGTTAGGGCAGGGCTCTGAGCAGTTCTTC.